Below are 17 T cell receptor beta chains sequenced from a single sample in a study of T-cell reconstitution after alpha-beta-depleted transplantation in children. Unique molecular identifiers tagged the TCRbeta library. TCRdb itself ran the PCR reads through MiXCR, one entry per CDR3 protein. This table holds about 590,000 distinct CDR3 sequences, 10% to 15% found once. The source was PBMCs, mostly from graft donor cells, collected 360 days after TCRalphabeta/CD19-depleted stem cell transplant. The receptors originated from a male patient aged 10-17 years who had a stem cell transplant for acute myeloid leukemia, so the T cells may come from the graft donor.

The chain is built from TRBV4-3 and TRBJ2-5; D perhaps matches TRBD2 (6 bases). CDR1 and CDR2 (germline): LGHNA, YSLEER. V was cut by 1 base and J by 2 bases, with 20 bases left in between. The CDR3 extends over 18 amino acids. The CDR3: CASSQVGGDRVKQETQYF. The CDR3 coding sequence is TGCGCCAGCAGCCAAGTTGGAGGGGACCGAGTTAAACAAGAGACCCAGTACTTC.

Ten or more counts support this clonotype. This rearrangement joins TRBV12-3 or TRBV12-4 to TRBJ2-1; possibly TRBD1 for D (6 bases). Trimming removed 1 base from V and 0 bases from J, with 10 bases in between. This CDR3 spans 16 amino acids. The CDR3 DNA reads TGTGCCAGCAGTTTAGTCCAGGGGAGCTCCTACAATGAGCAGTTCTTC. Translated, it gives CASSLVQGSSYNEQFF.

The chain couples TRBV20-1 to TRBJ2-3; 10 bases map to TRBD2. The CDR3 is 16 amino acids. The V segment lost 0 bases and the J segment 4 bases; nucleotides outside the gene matches: 7. Germline CDR1 reads DFQATT; CDR2 reads SNEGSKA (reference sequence). CDR3 DNA sequence: TGCAGTGCTAGAGATTCTAGCGGGAGAGGGGCAGATACGCAGTATTTT. Protein product: CSARDSSGRGADTQYF.

The chain uses TRBV5-1 and TRBJ1-5; D might be TRBD1 (6 bases). V was clipped by 0 bases and J by 5 bases, with 24 bases between them. Germline V gene lookup returns CDR1 SGHRS and CDR2 YFSETQ. This CDR3 is 19 amino acids long. In DNA, the CDR3 is TGCGCCAGCAGCTTGGTTTTGGGGGGCAGTGGGGCATATGATCAGCCCCAGCATTTT. Residues: CASSLVLGGSGAYDQPQHF.

This chain uses TRBV12-3 or TRBV12-4 with TRBJ1-3; 11 bases agree with TRBD1. J was trimmed by 9 bases and V by 8 bases; bases with no gene match: 18. The length of the CDR3 is 17 residues. CDR3 nucleotides: TGTGCCAGCGGAAGCTCCCCGGGACAGGGGGAGTTGGGCACCATATATTTT. This translates into CASGSSPGQGELGTIYF.

The J gene is TRBJ2-7, the V gene TRBV4-3; TRBD2 might be the D (5 bases). From germline, CDR1 is LGHNA and CDR2 YSLEER. The V and J ends lost 0 bases and 7 bases respectively, with 16 bases between them. The CDR3 has 15 amino acids. Here the CDR3 DNA reads TGCGCCAGCAGCCAAGATCGGACTCTGAAATGGGAGCAGTACTTC. Encoded protein: CASSQDRTLKWEQYF.

The chain has TRBV28 and TRBJ2-2; TRBD1 aligns across 7 bases. CDR3 length: 14 amino acids. Germline V gene lookup returns CDR1 MDHEN and CDR2 SYDVKM. Trimming at V came to 10 bases and at J to 3 bases, leaving 8 bases not matched to a gene. CDR3 bases: TGTGCCACCGAGGGACAGTGGTACACCGGGGAGCTGTTTTTT. It is translated as CATEGQWYTGELFF.

The J gene is TRBJ2-3, the V gene TRBV2; 9 nucleotides match TRBD1. The CDR3 runs 17 residues. Germline assignment: CDR1 SNHLY and CDR2 FYNNEI. After removal of 4 bases from V and 0 bases from J, the junction contained 8 bases not matched to a gene. CDR3 sequence (DNA): TGTGCCAGCAGTGCCGGGACAGGGCCTACTAGCACAGATACGCAGTATTTT. Translating gives CASSAGTGPTSTDTQYF.

This clonotype was detected a few times. CDR3 region: CSAVIGSITDTQYF. The DNA for the CDR3 is TGCAGTGCTGTAATCGGGAGTATCACAGATACGCAGTATTTT. The chain carries TRBV20-1 and TRBJ2-3; D is possibly TRBD2 (6 bases). Germline loops: CDR1 DFQATT, CDR2 SNEGSKA (reference sequence). The CDR3 covers 14 residues. V was cut by 5 bases and J by 2 bases, with 14 bases left in between.

The sample holds many counts of this clonotype. This chain uses TRBV2 with TRBJ2-2; D possibly corresponds to TRBD1 (7 bases). Germline V gives CDR1 SNHLY, CDR2 FYNNEI. V gave up 6 bases and J gave up 6 bases, with 20 bases separating them. The CDR3 length is 16 residues. CDR3 DNA sequence: TGTGCCAGCAGGGACCCAAGGAGGGGGCATGCCGGGGAGCTGTTTTTT. It is translated as CASRDPRRGHAGELFF.

Of note for this clonotype: Sequence at one end of the junction differs from germline and may be a read error. The chain uses TRBV6-5 and TRBJ2-7; 9 bases map to TRBD1. Germline values: CDR1 MNHEY, CDR2 SVGAGI. This CDR3 has 17 residues. The CDR3: CAISYQDRGPEGNEQYF. CDR3 DNA: TGTGCCATCAGTTACCAGGACAGGGGCCCTGAAGGGAACGAGCAGTACTTC.

This clonotype was detected only a few times. The J gene is TRBJ2-7, the V gene TRBV5-1; D is undetermined. The CDR3 sequence is 12 residues long. The V end was cut by 7 bases, the J end by 5 bases, with 13 bases between. The germline gives CDR1 SGHRS, CDR2 YFSETQ. The chain's CDR3 is CASHRVSHEQYF. CDR3 bases: TGCGCCAGCCATCGGGTTTCCCACGAGCAGTACTTC.

This clonotype was observed many times. The junction does not match germline at one end; this may be a read error. The chain couples TRBV7-7 to TRBJ2-1; D is undetermined. CDR1 and CDR2 from the germline V gene are SSHAT and FNYEAQ (reference sequence). CDR3 length equals 16 residues. The CDR3 coding sequence is TGTGCTAGCAGCCCTAACGTGGCTCAGGCCAACAATGAGCAGTTCTTC. Translation: CASSPNVAQANNEQFF.

In its sample, this clonotype was seen many times. The chain has TRBV20-1 and TRBJ2-1; D gene uncertain. The CDR3 extends over 11 amino acids. Germline V gives CDR1 DFQATT, CDR2 SNEGSKA (reference sequence). Trimming left V 6 bases short and J 3 bases short, with 6 bases between. The CDR3 nucleotides read TGCAGTGCCGGCTTCTACAATGAGCAGTTCTTC. Translation: CSAGFYNEQFF.

This chain uses TRBV28 with TRBJ2-7, with D unclear. V was pared by 1 base and J by 5 bases, with 9 bases between. Germline CDR1 reads MDHEN; CDR2 reads SYDVKM. CDR3 length: 13 residues. This CDR3 is CASSLFVPNEQYF. The CDR3 DNA reads as TGTGCCAGCAGTTTATTCGTACCGAACGAGCAGTACTTC.

This clonotype was seen only a few times. The chain recombines TRBV29-1 with TRBJ2-1; TRBD1 agrees at 8 bases. V trimming: 6 bases; J trimming: 6 bases; junction bases outside the gene matches: 7. Germline V CDR1 and CDR2: SQVTM, ANQGSEA. This CDR3 spans 13 amino acids. Written as DNA, the CDR3 is TGCAGCGTCTGGACAGGGAAGGTCAATGAGCAGTTCTTC. This codes for CSVWTGKVNEQFF.

In its sample, this clonotype was seen many times. The chain joins TRBV3-1 to TRBJ2-3; unclear D gene. The CDR3 totals 14 residues. The germline V and J ends were trimmed by 3 bases and 1 base, with 8 bases remaining between them. CDR1 and CDR2 (germline): LGHDT, YNNKEL (reference sequence). The CDR3 is CASSHVGRTDTQYF. The CDR3 DNA reads TGTGCCAGCAGCCATGTTGGACGCACAGATACGCAGTATTTT.